This entry lists 26 T cell receptor beta chains sequenced from one sample in a study of CD8 T cell repertoires and HIV-1 epitope variants. Repertoires were generated with immunoSEQ multiplex PCR, while TCRdb's copy carries only in-frame clones and drops some. Among about 95,000 clones listed, more than 65% were seen once. Source material: uncultured baseline CD8+ T cells from peripheral blood mononuclear cells (PBMCs). The receptors derive from a male donor with HIV.

The chain carries TRBV5-4 and TRBJ1-3; D unresolved. There are 16 residues in the CDR3. The germline V gene encodes CDR1 SGHNT and CDR2 YYREEE (reference sequence). V lost 0 bases to trimming and J lost 4 bases, with 14 bases between them. The CDR3, as DNA: TGTGCCAGCAGCTTGGAGTGGGAGGGCTCCGGAAACACCATATATTTT. It codes for CASSLEWEGSGNTIYF.

The chain employs TRBV7-3 and TRBJ2-3; D is possibly TRBD2 (5 bases). This CDR3 has 16 residues. Germline V gene data show CDR1 as SGHTA and CDR2 as FQGTGA. Trimming stripped 4 bases from V and 0 bases from J, with 14 bases between. The CDR3 reads CASSSPGGRSTDTQYF. Here the CDR3 DNA reads TGTGCCAGCAGCTCTCCGGGCGGGCGTAGCACAGATACGCAGTATTTT.

This clone showed up just once. The chain uses TRBV28 and TRBJ2-5; TRBD1 agrees at 8 bases. Trimming at V came to 8 bases and at J to 4 bases, leaving 9 bases not matched to a gene. CDR3 size: 14 residues. Germline V CDR1 and CDR2: MDHEN, SYDVKM. The CDR3, as DNA: TGTGCCAGCGGACTCCGGACAGGGAGAGAGACCCAGTACTTC. This translates into CASGLRTGRETQYF.

The chain joins TRBV6-6 to TRBJ1-1; 7 positions agree with TRBD1. J gave up 7 bases and V 6 bases, and 8 bases lay outside the gene matches. CDR3 size: 13 residues. Germline V lookup: CDR1 MNHNY, CDR2 SVGAGI (reference sequence). CDR3 region: CASRLRQGDEAFF. CDR3 coding DNA: TGTGCCAGCAGGCTAAGACAGGGCGATGAAGCTTTCTTT.

This clone was detected a few times. The genes are TRBV5-1 and TRBJ1-5; the D gene is possibly TRBD1 (6 bases). The CDR3 runs 14 residues. V was pared by 0 bases and J by 7 bases, with 11 bases between. CDR1 is SGHRS and CDR2 is YFSETQ in the germline V gene. This CDR3 reads CASSLGPGVQPQHF. Here the CDR3 DNA reads TGCGCCAGCAGCTTGGGTCCAGGGGTACAGCCCCAGCATTTT.

The genes are TRBV6-1 and TRBJ2-7; D may correspond to TRBD1 or TRBD2 (6 bases each). The CDR3 totals 15 residues. Germline values: CDR1 MNHNS, CDR2 SASEGT. Deletions cut 3 bases from V and 7 bases from J, with 19 bases between. This CDR3 reads CASSDRMRGVREQYF. The CDR3 DNA follows: TGTGCCAGCAGTGATCGGATGAGGGGGGTGAGGGAGCAGTACTTC.

The chain uses TRBV5-1 and TRBJ2-7; 11 positions match TRBD1. Germline V CDR1 and CDR2: SGHRS, YFSETQ. V was pared by 4 bases and J by 5 bases, with 8 bases of the junction left unmatched. This CDR3 is built from 15 residues. The CDR3: CASSRERTGGDEQYF. The DNA for the CDR3 is TGCGCCAGCAGCCGCGAACGGACAGGGGGCGACGAGCAGTACTTC.

The rearrangement joins TRBV5-1 to TRBJ2-5; 11 bases line up with TRBD2. CDR1 SGHRS and CDR2 YFSETQ come from the germline V gene. Trimming at V came to 1 base and at J to 2 bases, leaving 1 base not matched to a gene. CDR3 length: 15 residues. The DNA of the CDR3 is TGCGCCAGCAGCTTGCTAGCGGGGGGTCAAGAGACCCAGTACTTC. This sequence encodes CASSLLAGGQETQYF.

This rearrangement joins TRBV5-5 to TRBJ1-2; 12 nucleotides agree with TRBD1. The CDR3 runs 17 residues. With 4 bases clipped from V and 3 bases from J, the junction kept 10 bases outside the gene matches. Germline V gene data show CDR1 as SGHKS and CDR2 as YYEKEE (reference sequence). The CDR3 loop is CASSLEPGTGGDYGYTF. The CDR3, as DNA: TGTGCCAGCAGCCTCGAACCCGGGACAGGGGGCGACTATGGCTACACCTTC.

The chain employs TRBV2 and TRBJ1-6, with D tentatively TRBD1 (6 bases). The length of the CDR3 is 16 residues. The germline CDR1 and CDR2 sequences are SNHLY and FYNNEI. The germline V and J ends were trimmed by 2 bases and 5 bases, with 13 bases remaining between them. CDR3 in DNA: TGTGCCAGCAGTGAATTGGCAGGGGCGAATAATTCACCCCTCCACTTT. Protein sequence: CASSELAGANNSPLHF.

V gene TRBV7-9 combines with J gene TRBJ1-5; a possible D gene is TRBD1 (6 bases). The V end lost 5 bases, the J end lost 1 base, and 12 bases lay between the germline ends. Germline V gene lookup returns CDR1 SEHNR and CDR2 FQNEAQ (reference sequence). The CDR3 spans 15 residues. In DNA, the CDR3 is TGTGCCAGCAGCCCCACAGGGTCCAGCAATCAGCCCCAGCATTTT. Translating gives CASSPTGSSNQPQHF.

The V call is TRBV19, the J call TRBJ1-5, with D hard to call. V lost 6 bases and J lost 2, with 11 bases in between. The V gene's germline CDR1 is LNHDA and CDR2 SQIVND (reference sequence). This CDR3 has 14 amino acids. CDR3 amino acids: CASRSVLGNQPQHF. CDR3 DNA: TGTGCCAGTAGGTCCGTCCTGGGCAATCAGCCCCAGCATTTT. Combining the CDR3 with reference TRBV19 and TRBJ1-5 gives the whole variable domain DGGITQSPKYLFRKEGQNVTLSCEQNLNHDAMYWYRQDPGQGLRLIYYSQIVNDFQKGDIAEGYSVSREKKESFPLTVTSAQKNPTAFYLCASRSVLGNQPQHFGDGTRLSIL.

By share of the sample, this clone is large. At one of its ends the junction is not consistent with the germline gene, which may arise from a read error. The chain is built from TRBV5-6 and TRBJ1-2, with 10 bases that match TRBD1. Per the germline V gene, CDR1 is SGHDT and CDR2 is YYEEEE. The CDR3 is 14 amino acids. The CDR3 bases are TGTGCCAGCAGCGATCCCGGGACAGGGGTCCTCGGTGCCTTC. Translated: CASSDPGTGVLGAF. The variable domain in full, completed from reference TRBV5-6 and TRBJ1-2, reads DAGVTQSPTHLIKTRGQQVTLRCSPKSGHDTVSWYQQALGQGPQFIFQYYEEEERQRGNFPDRFSGHQFPNYSSELNVNALLLGDSALYLCASSDPGTGVLGAFGSGTRLTVV.

This chain uses TRBV19 with TRBJ2-1; 9 nucleotides match TRBD1. CDR3 size: 15 residues. Germline CDR1 LNHDA, CDR2 SQIVND (reference sequence). V shed 5 bases and J 8 bases; nucleotides not matched to a gene: 10. CDR3 nucleotide sequence: TGTGCCAGTAGTCTCCGGGACAGGGCTGGAGATGAGCAGTTCTTC. This codes for CASSLRDRAGDEQFF.

The chain employs TRBV12-2 and TRBJ2-7; the table's D call, TRBD2, has no DNA check behind it. TRBV12-2 is a pseudogene. The CDR3 has 20 amino acids. The CDR3 DNA follows: TGTGCAAGTCGCTTACCCCCTGGAAAACGGGGGACTCTCGGTCCGACCCGGCAGTACTTC. Its protein is CASRLPPGKRGTLGPTRQYF.

There are a few counts of this clone. The CDR3: CASSETGSHHEQFF. In DNA, the CDR3 is TGTGCCAGCAGTGAAACAGGGTCCCACCATGAGCAGTTCTTC. J is TRBJ2-1 and V is TRBV6-1; TRBD1 is a possible D gene (6 bases). V was shortened by 2 bases and J by 8 bases, with 13 bases between the two germline ends. The CDR3 has 14 residues. The germline gives CDR1 MNHNS, CDR2 SASEGT.

V gene TRBV5-6 combines with J gene TRBJ1-1; the match to TRBD1 covers 9 bases. CDR3 size: 16 residues. The trim removed 4 bases at V and 2 bases at J, leaving 9 bases unmatched. The germline gives CDR1 SGHDT, CDR2 YYEEEE. Here the CDR3 DNA reads TGTGCCAGCAGCGCTGGGACAGGGCGGGCTAACACTGAAGCTTTCTTT. Encoded protein: CASSAGTGRANTEAFF.

The chain combines TRBV30 with TRBJ2-3, with 10 bases matching TRBD1. Germline CDR1 reads GTSNPN; CDR2 reads SVGIG (reference sequence). The CDR3 extends over 15 amino acids. V was clipped by 0 bases and J by 10 bases; unmatched bases: 10. The CDR3 is CAWSVGTGAPWSQYF. The CDR3 region has the DNA TGTGCCTGGAGTGTAGGGACAGGGGCGCCATGGTCGCAGTATTTT.

This clone was seen more than once but under ten times. The sample carries other DNA sequences with the same CDR3. The chain links TRBV7-2 to TRBJ2-1; TRBD2 is a possible D gene (6 bases). The CDR3 extends over 13 amino acids. CDR1 is SGHTA and CDR2 is FQGNSA in the germline V gene. Trimming shortened V by 1 base and J by 7 bases, and 8 bases separated the two germline ends. The CDR3 sequence is CASSLGGENEQFF. The DNA of the CDR3 is TGTGCCAGCAGCTTAGGCGGGGAAAATGAGCAGTTCTTC.

The J gene is TRBJ2-7, the V gene TRBV19; D not resolved. The germline gives CDR1 LNHDA, CDR2 SQIVND (reference sequence). Trimming took off 7 bases at V and 2 bases at J, with 12 bases between the two ends. The CDR3 extends over 13 amino acids. CDR3 protein: CASIKRYPYEQYF. CDR3 DNA sequence: TGTGCCAGTATCAAGAGGTACCCCTACGAGCAGTACTTC.

The rearrangement links TRBV7-8 to TRBJ1-2; 10 nucleotides align to TRBD1. The J segment lost 4 bases and the V segment lost 3 bases, leaving 2 bases of the junction unmatched. Germline assignment: CDR1 SGHVS and CDR2 FQNEAQ. The CDR3 covers 14 residues. CDR3 protein: CASSLRDRGYGYTF. The DNA of the CDR3 is TGTGCCAGCAGCTTGAGGGACAGGGGCTATGGCTACACCTTC.

The chain couples TRBV7-6 to TRBJ2-5; 11 positions match TRBD2. CDR1 and CDR2 from the germline V gene are SGHVS and FNYEAQ. Losses at the gene ends were 2 bases for V and 1 base for J; bases not matched to a gene: 3. CDR3 length: 16 residues. The CDR3 protein is CASSLPGLAAQETQYF. For the CDR3, the DNA is TGTGCCAGCAGCTTACCGGGACTAGCGGCCCAAGAGACCCAGTACTTC. The full variable domain, with the rest looked up from reference TRBV7-6 and TRBJ2-5, is GAGVSQSPRYKVTKRGQDVALRCDPISGHVSLYWYRQALGQGPEFLTYFNYEAQQDKSGLPNDRFSAERPEGSISTLTIQRTEQRDSAMYRCASSLPGLAAQETQYFGPGTRLLVL.

V is TRBV18 and J is TRBJ1-2; D may be TRBD1 (6 bases). Germline CDR1 KGHSH, CDR2 LQKENI. Trimming took off 3 bases at V and 4 bases at J, with 12 bases between the two ends. CDR3 length equals 14 residues. CDR3 coding DNA: TGTGCCAGCTCACCCAGGGGTGGCGGCTATGGCTACACCTTC. Translation: CASSPRGGGYGYTF.

The chain recombines TRBV7-2 with TRBJ2-2, with 8 bases fitting TRBD2. Germline-derived CDR1 and CDR2 are SGHTA and FQGNSA. The J segment lost 0 bases and the V segment lost 4 bases, leaving 7 bases of the junction unmatched. The CDR3 totals 17 residues. In DNA, the CDR3 is TGTGCCAGCAGCTCCTGGCGGGGGGCTGCGAACACCGGGGAGCTGTTTTTT. Translating it yields CASSSWRGAANTGELFF.

Here the CDR3 reads CASSLLSGGLAGGPLPNEQFF. CDR3 sequence (DNA): TGTGCCAGCAGCTTATTATCTGGGGGACTAGCGGGAGGGCCGCTCCCTAATGAGCAGTTCTTC. The V gene is TRBV13, the J gene TRBJ2-1, with TRBD2 identical over 16 bases. The CDR3 contains 21 residues. Germline V lookup: CDR1 PRHDT, CDR2 FYEKMQ (reference sequence). V shed 2 bases and J 7 bases; nucleotides not matched to a gene: 17.

The chain has TRBV6-5 and TRBJ2-3, with 10 positions matching TRBD2. The CDR3 extends over 14 amino acids. J lost 3 bases, V lost 6 bases, and 3 bases had no gene match. Germline V lookup: CDR1 MNHEY, CDR2 SVGAGI. The CDR3 spells CASRPGLATDTQYF. Written as DNA, the CDR3 is TGTGCCAGCAGACCGGGACTAGCGACAGATACGCAGTATTTT.